This TCR beta chain derives from a study of Ad26.COV2.S vaccination and SARS-CoV-2 variants. Treatment meaning: approximately 18 received Ad26.COV2.S at low or high dose, single or two shots; 5 received placebo; per-sample allocation not given. The samples date from day 63 after the first vaccine or placebo injection. The CDR3 runs 15 residues. Germline CDR1 and CDR2: SQVTM and ANQGSEA. V was clipped by 4 bases and J by 8 bases; unmatched bases: 12. The table came from immunoSEQ multiplex PCR; TCRdb's copy has only in-frame clones and leaves some out. The table has 450,000 to 550,000 clones, nearly 90% seen once.

This rearrangement joins TRBV29-1 to TRBJ1-4; the match to TRBD1 covers 8 bases. This receptor was obtained from a person aged 18-60 years who received the Ad26.COV2.S COVID-19 vaccine or a placebo. The source material was peripheral blood, sampled in a trial of Ad26.COV2.S vaccine versus placebo. CDR3 sequence reads: CSVVWVGQGGEKLFF. The DNA for the CDR3 is TGCAGCGTTGTGTGGGTTGGACAGGGTGGCGAAAAACTGTTTTTT.